These 10 T cell receptor beta chains originate from one sample sequenced in a study of blood T cell repertoires in COVID-19. Profiling relied on immunoSEQ multiplex PCR, and the TCRdb table lists in-frame clones only, not all of them. The sample carries about 400,000 clones, about 90% recorded once. Sequencing was carried out using PBMCs or T cells enriched from blood (not recorded which). The receptors derive from a young woman who had recovered from COVID-19.

This clone was recorded only once. The chain is built from TRBV2 and TRBJ1-5; D gene ambiguous. The CDR3 runs to 11 residues. The germline V gene has CDR1 SNHLY and CDR2 FYNNEI. Trimming stripped 5 bases from V and 4 bases from J, with 3 bases between. CDR3 in amino acids: CASSYNQPQHF. CDR3 nucleotides: TGTGCCAGCAGTTATAATCAGCCCCAGCATTTT.

This clone was seen a single time. This chain connects TRBV7-8 to TRBJ2-1; TRBD2 aligns across 7 bases. This CDR3 contains 16 residues. Per germline, CDR1 SGHVS and CDR2 FQNEAQ. With 5 bases clipped from V and 9 bases from J, the junction kept 16 bases outside the gene matches. CDR3: CASSTREAGVTLEQFF. The CDR3 region has the DNA TGTGCCAGCAGCACCAGGGAGGCGGGAGTCACCCTTGAGCAGTTCTTC. Full variable domain (missing parts from reference TRBV7-8 and TRBJ2-1): GAGVSQSPRYKVAKRGQDVALRCDPISGHVSLFWYQQALGQGPEFLTYFQNEAQLDKSGLPSDRFFAERPEGSVSTLKIQRTQQEDSAVYLCASSTREAGVTLEQFFGPGTRLTVL.

CDR3 residues: CASSLSAGNYNEQFF. CDR3 bases: TGTGCCAGCAGCTTAAGCGCGGGGAATTACAATGAGCAGTTCTTC. The rearrangement links TRBV7-8 to TRBJ2-1, with D possibly being TRBD2 (6 bases). Germline V gives CDR1 SGHVS, CDR2 FQNEAQ. The V end lost 2 bases, the J end lost 4 bases, and 12 bases lay between the germline ends. This CDR3 is 15 amino acids long.

V usage is TRBV18 and J usage is TRBJ1-6; TRBD1 matches 8 bases. The ends lost 3 bases at V and 9 bases at J; junction bases unmatched: 7. The CDR3 totals 15 residues. From germline, CDR1 is KGHSH and CDR2 LQKENI. CDR3 nucleotide sequence: TGTGCCAGCTCACCTCGTGGACAGGGCACTTCACCCCTCCACTTT. It is translated as CASSPRGQGTSPLHF.

The chain carries TRBV29-1 and TRBJ2-6, with D uncertain. V was cut by 7 bases and J by 0 bases, with 10 bases left in between. CDR3 length: 14 residues. Germline lookup yields CDR1 SQVTM and CDR2 ANQGSEA. The CDR3 DNA is TGCAGCGCGTCAGTCAACTCTGGGGCCAACGTCCTGACTTTC. It translates to CSASVNSGANVLTF.

The chain carries TRBV5-1 and TRBJ1-1, with TRBD1 matching over 7 bases. The CDR3 loop spans 15 amino acids. Per the germline V gene, CDR1 is SGHRS and CDR2 is YFSETQ. With V trimmed by 4 bases and J by 4 bases, 10 bases remained unmatched. The CDR3 DNA reads TGCGCCAGCAGCCTAAAGACAGGGATGGGCACTGAAGCTTTCTTT. Protein: CASSLKTGMGTEAFF.

The chain joins TRBV19 to TRBJ2-5; D perhaps matches TRBD1 (6 bases). The CDR3 is made up of 14 amino acids. V lost 5 bases to trimming and J lost 7 bases, with 17 bases between them. Germline V gene sequence: CDR1 LNHDA, CDR2 SQIVND (reference sequence). The CDR3 nucleotides read TGTGCCAGTAGTTCAGGGAGAGGGGGACGGACCCAGTACTTC. This encodes CASSSGRGGRTQYF.

The V and J genes are TRBV7-2 and TRBJ2-1; 11 nucleotides line up with TRBD2. Germline loops: CDR1 SGHTA, CDR2 FQGNSA. The CDR3 extends over 16 amino acids. The V segment lost 4 bases and the J segment 5 bases; nucleotides outside the gene matches: 7. DNA for the CDR3: TGTGCCAGCAGCTCGGTAGCGGGAGGGGAAAACAATGAGCAGTTCTTC. It yields the protein CASSSVAGGENNEQFF.

This chain links TRBV19 with TRBJ2-1, with D perhaps TRBD2 (5 bases). V was shortened by 3 bases and J by 0 bases, with 9 bases between the two germline ends. Germline CDR1 reads LNHDA; CDR2 reads SQIVND (reference sequence). There are 15 residues in the CDR3. The chain's CDR3 is CASSMSGTSYNEQFF. The CDR3 nucleotides are TGTGCCAGTAGTATGAGCGGCACCTCCTACAATGAGCAGTTCTTC.

The chain recombines TRBV5-1 with TRBJ2-7; 9 nucleotides agree with TRBD1. Germline V gives CDR1 SGHRS, CDR2 YFSETQ. V gave up 1 base and J gave up 3 bases; unmatched junction bases: 2. The CDR3 loop spans 14 amino acids. Written as DNA, the CDR3 is TGCGCCAGCAGCTTGTCGACAGGGGGCTACGAGCAGTACTTC. The encoded protein is CASSLSTGGYEQYF. Full variable domain (rest looked up from reference TRBV5-1 and TRBJ2-7): KAGVTQTPRYLIKTRGQQVTLSCSPISGHRSVSWYQQTPGQGLQFLFEYFSETQRNKGNFPGRFSGRQFSNSRSEMNVSTLELGDSALYLCASSLSTGGYEQYFGPGTRLTVT.